Below, 8 T cell receptor beta chains from the same sample are listed, as sequenced in a study of cytomegalovirus exposure and HLA in healthy donors. The PCR used 60 Vbeta and 13 Jbeta primers. Assay: immunoSEQ multiplex PCR; the TCRdb copy retains only in-frame clones and omits some. The sample contains 100,000 or so clones, 65% to 75% of which appear only once. Material for sequencing was PBMCs. Receptors originate from a woman aged 40-49 years in good health and CMV-seronegative.

This clone was picked up a small number of times. V is TRBV5-1 and J is TRBJ1-1; TRBD1 might be the D (6 bases). V lost 4 bases and J 3 bases, leaving 16 bases between the germline ends. The CDR3 spans 15 residues. The germline gives CDR1 SGHRS, CDR2 YFSETQ. For the CDR3, the DNA is TGCGCCAGCAGCCCTGAGGGGGTTGGTGACACTGAAGCTTTCTTT. Protein: CASSPEGVGDTEAFF.

This clone turned up a few times. The gene calls are TRBV9 and TRBJ2-3; 10 bases line up with TRBD1. The CDR3 length is 15 residues. Losses at the gene ends were 4 bases for V and 4 bases for J; bases not matched to a gene: 6. Germline V gives CDR1 SGDLS, CDR2 YYNGEE. CDR3 sequence reads: CASSIRDRGPDTQYF. The CDR3 coding sequence is TGTGCCAGCAGCATCCGGGACAGGGGTCCAGATACGCAGTATTTT.

This clone was detected only once. This specimen includes other DNA sequences encoding the same CDR3. The chain combines TRBV7-2 with TRBJ2-1; D call uncertain. V was trimmed by 5 bases and J by 4 bases, leaving 9 bases between them. Germline assignment: CDR1 SGHTA and CDR2 FQGNSA. The CDR3 spans 13 residues. The CDR3 loop is CASSPAVYNEQFF. CDR3 coding DNA: TGTGCCAGCAGCCCCGCAGTTTACAATGAGCAGTTCTTC.

This chain joins TRBV4-3 and TRBJ1-4; possibly TRBD1 for D (5 bases). This CDR3 contains 19 residues. V was cut by 1 base and J by 7 bases, with 25 bases left in between. Germline CDR1 LGHNA, CDR2 YSLEER. CDR3 residues: CASSQGQYAPSGYSEKLFF. In DNA form, the CDR3 reads TGCGCCAGCAGCCAAGGACAGTATGCCCCCTCAGGATATAGTGAAAAACTGTTTTTT.

V and J are TRBV19 and TRBJ2-2, with a weak D call TRBD1 (6 bases). V lost 4 bases and J lost 5, with 11 bases in between. This CDR3 has 14 residues. CDR1 is LNHDA, CDR2 SQIVND, per germline (reference sequence). CDR3 DNA sequence: TGTGCCAGTAGTAGGGCAGGGGAAACCGGGGAGCTGTTTTTT. Its protein product is CASSRAGETGELFF.

The chain employs TRBV25-1 and TRBJ2-1; 8 bases map to TRBD1. V lost 2 bases and J lost 5; bases outside the gene matches: 8. Looked up from germline, CDR1 is MGHDK and CDR2 is SYGVNS. There are 16 residues in the CDR3. The CDR3 nucleotides read TGTGCCAGCAGTGAAGTAGGGGACAGGACCCACAATGAGCAGTTCTTC. Protein sequence: CASSEVGDRTHNEQFF.

Of note for this clone: The germline gene is not matched at one end of the junction; a read error may be the cause. CDR3 coding DNA: TGTTCCAGCAGCTTAAGTAGGGGGCCGGTTGAGCAGTTCTTC. Translating it yields CSSSLSRGPVEQFF. This chain joins TRBV7-9 and TRBJ2-1; 7 bases line up with TRBD1. This CDR3 spans 14 amino acids. Germline V gene sequence: CDR1 SEHNR, CDR2 FQNEAQ (reference sequence).

The CDR3 protein is CASSTGTGLGETQYF. The CDR3 bases are TGTGCCAGCTCAACCGGGACTGGTTTAGGGGAGACCCAGTACTTC. The chain joins TRBV18 to TRBJ2-5, with a weak D call TRBD2 (6 bases). The V gene's germline CDR1 is KGHSH and CDR2 LQKENI. The CDR3 runs to 15 residues. V was pared by 5 bases and J by 5 bases, with 18 bases between. Looking up the rest from reference TRBV18 and TRBJ2-5 gives the full variable domain: NAGVMQNPRHLVRRRGQEARLRCSPMKGHSHVYWYRQLPEEGLKFMVYLQKENIIDESGMPKERFSAEFPKEGPSILRIQQVVRGDSAAYFCASSTGTGLGETQYFGPGTRLLVL.